Listed below are T cell receptor beta chains from one sample, sequenced in a study of human T cells and chemical hapten exposure. TCRdb itself ran the RACE reads through MiXCR, one entry per CDR3 protein. The sample carries some 93,000 distinct CDR3 sequences, roughly 8% recorded once. The sequencing input was whole blood. The receptors were sampled from a female donor in good health. Some clones in this sample may be carry-over from other donors' samples. The CDR3 runs from the conserved cysteine through the conserved F or W. A D gene is named only where the DNA matches it firmly. Clone size is shown for a subset of rows, as once, few, many or a class of expanded clone.

V	J	size	D	DNA	CDR3
TRBV28	TRBJ1-5	few	.	TGTGCCAGCAGGTCAGGTGGCTCCAATCAGCCCCAGCATTTT	CASRSGGSNQPQHF
TRBV20-1	TRBJ2-1	few	.	TGCAGCTTCCGGGACCTCGAATGGGGTGAGCAGTTCTTC	CSFRDLEWGEQFF
TRBV5-6	TRBJ2-1	.	.	TGTGCCAGCAGCCCTGGACAGCCTACGGGCAATGAGCAGTTCTTC	CASSPGQPTGNEQFF
TRBV20-1	TRBJ2-6	.	TRBD1	TGCAGTGCCAGGACACAGGGGGCGGTCTCTGGGGCCAACGTCCTGACTTTC	CSARTQGAVSGANVLTF
TRBV24-1	TRBJ2-3	many	.	TGTGCCACCAGTGATTCACGCCCAGATACGCAGTATTTT	CATSDSRPDTQYF
TRBV29-1	TRBJ1-1	few	TRBD1	TGCAGCGTCCCTGGACAGGGGTCTGAAGCTTTCTTT	CSVPGQGSEAFF
TRBV9	TRBJ1-6	many	TRBD1	TGTGCCAGCAGCGGGACAGGGAGTTCACCCCTCCACTTT	CASSGTGSSPLHF
TRBV28	TRBJ2-5	few	TRBD2	TGTGCCAGCAGTTTCCGCCGACTAGCGGGAGATTTAGAGACCCAGTACTTC	CASSFRRLAGDLETQYF
TRBV12-3/TRBV12-4	TRBJ2-6	few	.	TGTGCCAGCAGTTCCTACAGGGCTGGGGCCAACGTCCTGACTTTC	CASSSYRAGANVLTF
TRBV9	TRBJ2-3	few	.	TGTGCCAGCAGCGTTTGGGACGCTCCAGATACGCAGTATTTT	CASSVWDAPDTQYF
TRBV9	TRBJ1-6	.	.	TGTGCCAGCAGCGTAGAGGGAGCCTCAAATTCACCCCTCCACTTT	CASSVEGASNSPLHF
TRBV29-1	TRBJ1-2	.	.	TGCAGCGTTGAGCATGAGGGCTACACCTTC	CSVEHEGYTF
TRBV7-9	TRBJ2-1	.	TRBD2	TGTGCCAGCAGAACCGGACTAGCGGGGAACAATGAGCAGTTCTTC	CASRTGLAGNNEQFF
TRBV12-3/TRBV12-4	TRBJ2-3	.	TRBD2	TGTGCCAGCAGCCCCGGGACTAGCGGTTCAGATACGCAGTATTTT	CASSPGTSGSDTQYF
TRBV29-1	TRBJ1-1	few	.	TGCAGCGCTTTGGGGAGGGTCACTGAAGCTTTCTTT	CSALGRVTEAFF
TRBV7-2	TRBJ2-7	.	TRBD2	TGTGCCAGCAGCTTAGGGGGGACTAGCGGGAGGCGGCAGTACTTC	CASSLGGTSGRRQYF
TRBV20-1	TRBJ1-4	many	.	TGCAGTGCTAGCCCCGCAGGGGTGACAGGAGTTGAAAAACTGTTTTTT	CSASPAGVTGVEKLFF
TRBV28	TRBJ1-6	few	TRBD1	TGTGCCAGCAGCCTCCCGACAGGGTCGTATAATTCACCCCTCCACTTT	CASSLPTGSYNSPLHF
TRBV7-2	TRBJ2-1	.	.	TGTGCCAGCAGCTTAGGGGCAGCCTACAATGAGCAGTTCTTC	CASSLGAAYNEQFF
TRBV27	TRBJ2-5	few	TRBD1	TGTGCCAGCAGCTGGGCGACAGGGGAAGAGACCCAGTACTTC	CASSWATGEETQYF
TRBV12-3/TRBV12-4	TRBJ1-1	many	.	TGTGCCAGCAGTTTCGGGGTGGGGAACACTGAAGCTTTCTTT	CASSFGVGNTEAFF
TRBV5-5	TRBJ1-1	few	.	TGTGCCAGCAGCTCGGTATTCTCGACAGGGAACACTGAAGCTTTCTTT	CASSSVFSTGNTEAFF
TRBV9	TRBJ2-5	.	.	TGTGCCAGCAGCGTAGAGCAGTCAGAAGAGACCCAGTACTTC	CASSVEQSEETQYF
TRBV20-1	TRBJ2-5	many	TRBD2	TGCAGTGCTAGAGATGCAGCGGGAGGAGAAGAGACCCAGTACTTC	CSARDAAGGEETQYF
TRBV28	TRBJ1-4	many	TRBD1	TGTGCCAGCAGCCCCGACCGGGGACAGGGGGCTCAGAAACTGTTTTTT	CASSPDRGQGAQKLFF
TRBV4-1	TRBJ2-5	.	.	TGCGCCAGCAGCCTAAGGAGGCTAGTGGGGGGAGAGACCCAGTACTTC	CASSLRRLVGGETQYF
TRBV2	TRBJ2-2	many	.	TGTGCCAGCAGTTTCAGCGGACGTACGAACACCGGGGAGCTGTTTTTT	CASSFSGRTNTGELFF
TRBV4-1	TRBJ1-5	many	.	TGCGCCAGCAGCCAAGGGCGAGAGAATCAGCCCCAGCATTTT	CASSQGRENQPQHF
TRBV19	TRBJ1-1	.	.	TGTGCCAGTAGTATCGGACGGGGCATGAACACTGAAGCTTTCTTT	CASSIGRGMNTEAFF
TRBV5-1	TRBJ1-4	few	.	TGCGCCAGCAGCTTGGGCAGGCAAAATGAAAAACTGTTTTTT	CASSLGRQNEKLFF
TRBV4-1	TRBJ2-7	.	.	TGCGCCAGCAGCCAAGGACCCAACTCCTACGAGCAGTACTTC	CASSQGPNSYEQYF
TRBV24-1	TRBJ2-3	.	.	TGTGCCACCAGTGGCAGGGAAGATACGCAGTATTTT	CATSGREDTQYF
TRBV20-1	TRBJ2-3	.	TRBD2	TGCAGTGCAACACCCGTTGGACTAGCGGGAGGGCGGACAGATACGCAGTATTTT	CSATPVGLAGGRTDTQYF
TRBV20-1	TRBJ2-1	few	TRBD2	TGCAGTGCTACCCCACGGGCGGGAGGGGGTTACAATGAGCAGTTCTTC	CSATPRAGGGYNEQFF
TRBV12-3/TRBV12-4	TRBJ2-3	few	TRBD2	TGTGCCAGCACTAATGTCGGGAGGTCAGATACGCAGTATTTT	CASTNVGRSDTQYF
TRBV5-6	TRBJ2-7	.	TRBD1	TGTGCCAGCAGCCTTGGACAGGTTCGACAGTACTTC	CASSLGQVRQYF
TRBV14	TRBJ2-2	many	.	TGTGCCAGCAGCCTTCGGGAGACCAACACCGGGGAGCTGTTTTTT	CASSLRETNTGELFF